A single T cell receptor beta chain is shown here with its context. Its matching antigen is unknown. The data derive from a study of T cells expressing NK-cell markers. Study details: Sorted CD3+CD56-NKG2C+, CD3+CD56+NKG2C- and CD3+CD56+NKG2C+ T cells were the source of the TCR beta repertoires. With respect to HCMV, most of the eight sequenced donors were seropositive, and one was seronegative.

As the method of synthesis, 5'RACE template switching with UMIs yielded TCR beta cDNA. TCRdb re-called the 5' RACE reads and shows each CDR3 protein once, DNA omitted. The sample includes roughly 390,000 distinct CDR3 sequences. Study-level findings and limits: HCMV specificity of expanded NKG2C+ T cell clones remained unclear.

The TCR sequence derives from a woman between 45 and 60 years old in good health. Source material: blood T cells: a sorted CD56 or NKG2C T cell subset, CD4+ or CD8+ T cells, or bulk PBMC T cells (not recorded which).

CDR3 region: CASSPEIDRRKGYTF. The rearrangement links TRBV5-1 to TRBJ1-2; TCRdb designates TRBD1, a call that cannot be tested without DNA. Germline assignment: CDR1 SGHRS and CDR2 YFSETQ. The CDR3 has 15 residues.